This T cell receptor beta chain was documented in a study of cytomegalovirus exposure and HLA in healthy donors. Across the study: Researchers found that less than 90% of almost 400 genotyped donors fell within the Caucasian-associated ancestry cluster. Regarding the study as a whole: When a later analysis compared HLA-associated TCR beta chains with equally common others, the HLA-associated chains turned out to be more clonally expanded and to have lower generation probabilities. Several top significant clusters appeared, in a later analysis, to be linked to common viral pathogens. On later analysis, the bulk of CMV-associated TCR beta chains appeared to be HLA-restricted.

PCR involved 60 Vbeta and 13 Jbeta primers. Clones were read by immunoSEQ multiplex PCR, and TCRdb kept only the in-frame ones, dropping some. The sample consists of approximately 170,000 clones, roughly 85% of them appearing once. Concerning this clone itself: What it recognizes is unknown.

Losses at the gene ends were 0 bases for V and 4 bases for J; bases not matched to a gene: 0. CDR3 length equals 14 residues. Germline assignment: CDR1 SGHRS and CDR2 YFSETQ. The specimen sequenced was PBMCs. The genes are TRBV5-1 and TRBJ2-5, with 10 nucleotides matching TRBD2. This clonotype originated in a boy between 2 and 15 years old in good health and CMV-seronegative. CDR3 coding DNA: TGCGCCAGCAGCTTGGGACTAGCGGGAGAGACCCAGTACTTC. It codes for CASSLGLAGETQYF.